This TCR beta chain was sequenced during a study of T cell changes during pregnancy in multiple sclerosis. The CDR3 totals 14 residues. Germline V gene sequence: CDR1 SNHLY, CDR2 FYNNEI. Trimming removed 10 bases from V and 7 bases from J; junction bases left unmatched: 13. Repertoires were generated with immunoSEQ multiplex PCR, while TCRdb's copy carries only in-frame clones and drops some. This table has 40,000 or so clones, around 91% appearing once. This clone was seen only once. The chain carries TRBV2 and TRBJ2-7; 10 bases are a match to TRBD1. Sequenced here: CD8+ T cells from peripheral blood mononuclear cells, sampled in the first trimester of pregnancy. The source of this sequence is a female donor with multiple sclerosis, enrolled in a pregnancy study. The CDR3 bases are TGTGCCACAATATCGGGACAGGGGAGAAGGGAGCAGTACTTC. Its protein is CATISGQGRREQYF.